The rows below give T cell receptor beta chains drawn from one sample of a study of identical twins. TCRdb reprocessed the 5' RACE reads via MiXCR and lists one record per CDR3 protein. The sample includes about 890,000 distinct CDR3 sequences, roughly an eighth of them seen just once. This sample also appeared in a second study, on yellow fever vaccine responses in identical twins.

Sequencing was carried out using PBMCs. The receptor set was obtained from a woman younger than 30 in good health. CDR3s include the opening cysteine and the closing phenylalanine or tryptophan. The D gene is left open where the match is weak. Size tells how often a clone was seen (once, few, many) or the class of an expanded clone, and some rows leave it out.

V	J	length	size	D	DNA	CDR3
TRBV7-2	TRBJ2-7	15	NA	NA	TGTGCCAGCAGCCTGGCGGGGCTAGTTAACTACGAGCAGTACTTC	CASSLAGLVNYEQYF
TRBV20-1	TRBJ1-1	13	once	NA	TGCAGTGCTAGCCCATCGGGGAACACTGAAGCTTTCTTT	CSASPSGNTEAFF
TRBV2	TRBJ1-5	13	NA	NA	TGTGCCAGCAGTGAATCAGTTAATCAGCCCCAGCATTTT	CASSESVNQPQHF
TRBV10-3	TRBJ2-7	12	NA	NA	TGTGCCATCACAAAGGAGGGGATGGGGCAGTACTTC	CAITKEGMGQYF
TRBV10-3	TRBJ2-2	12	NA	NA	TGTGCCATCAGTGAGACCACCGGGGAGCTGTTTTTT	CAISETTGELFF
TRBV6-2/TRBV6-3	TRBJ2-2	19	NA	TRBD2	TGTGCCAGCAGTTATGTTACTAGCGGGAAATGGGGACACACCGGGGAGCTGTTTTTT	CASSYVTSGKWGHTGELFF
TRBV6-1	TRBJ2-6	15	NA	TRBD1	TGTGCCAGCATCCGGGACAGGGCCGGGGCCAACGTCCTGACTTTC	CASIRDRAGANVLTF
TRBV18	TRBJ2-7	14	NA	NA	TGTGCCAGCTCACCAGACGCAAGCTCCTACGAGCAGTACTTC	CASSPDASSYEQYF
TRBV24-1	TRBJ2-1	14	NA	TRBD1	TGTGCCACCGGGGGACAGGGGGCAGGCAATGAGCAGTTCTTC	CATGGQGAGNEQFF
TRBV7-8	TRBJ2-1	14	NA	NA	TGTGCCAGCAGCTTAGGGGCGCCAAACAATGAGCAGTTCTTC	CASSLGAPNNEQFF
TRBV27	TRBJ2-1	17	NA	TRBD2	TGTGCCAGCAGTTTATCGTATAGCGGGGGAGGTTATCATGAGCAGTTCTTC	CASSLSYSGGGYHEQFF
TRBV5-1	TRBJ1-1	15	many	TRBD1	TGCGCCAGCAGCCCCGCCGGGACAGGGGGCTCTGAAGCTTTCTTT	CASSPAGTGGSEAFF
TRBV19	TRBJ1-2	14	few	TRBD1	TGTGCCAGCATGACCCGGGACAGGGACCCAGGCTACACCTTC	CASMTRDRDPGYTF
TRBV20-1	TRBJ1-2	13	NA	NA	TGCAGTGCTAGAGATACGACTATCTATGGCTACACCTTC	CSARDTTIYGYTF
TRBV6-4	TRBJ2-1	16	few	TRBD2	TGTGCCAGCAGTGACTACCATAGCGGGGGGAAGAATGAGCAGTTCTTC	CASSDYHSGGKNEQFF
TRBV12-3/TRBV12-4	TRBJ1-2	13	many	NA	TGTGCCAGCAGTTCGGGCCCCACCTATGGCTACACCTTC	CASSSGPTYGYTF
TRBV2	TRBJ1-3	14	few	NA	TGTGCCAGCAGTGAAACGGCAGTTGGAAACACCATATATTTT	CASSETAVGNTIYF
TRBV4-1	TRBJ1-4	16	few	NA	TGCGCCAGCACCCGGGACAAGGTGGCAACTAATGAAAAACTGTTTTTT	CASTRDKVATNEKLFF
TRBV4-1	TRBJ2-1	13	NA	NA	TGCGCCAGCAGCGGGAATGGACTCACTGAGCAGTTCTTC	CASSGNGLTEQFF
TRBV5-1	TRBJ2-5	14	NA	NA	TGCGCCAGTAGACTGTCTAGCGCGGGTGAGACCCAGTACTTC	CASRLSSAGETQYF
TRBV6-1	TRBJ2-2	19	NA	TRBD2	TGTGCCAGCAGACCACTAGCGGGAGCAATGAGGGCTAACACCGGGGAGCTGTTTTTT	CASRPLAGAMRANTGELFF
TRBV4-1	TRBJ1-2	15	many	NA	TGCGCCAGCAGCCAAGATGCGGGGAATAACTATGGCTACACCTTC	CASSQDAGNNYGYTF
TRBV5-5	TRBJ2-3	13	few	NA	TGTGCCAGCAGCCCTAGGGGGGACTATACGCAGTATTTT	CASSPRGDYTQYF
TRBV4-1	TRBJ2-3	15	NA	NA	TGCGCCAGCAGCCGAGTCCAGTCTTCCACAGATACGCAGTATTTT	CASSRVQSSTDTQYF
TRBV7-6	TRBJ1-4	16	many	NA	TGTGCCAGCAGCTCGGGAAGAGGGGCGACTAATGAAAAACTGTTTTTT	CASSSGRGATNEKLFF
TRBV5-1	TRBJ2-1	15	few	NA	TGCGCCAGCAGCTTGGACCCAGGACGGTTGAATGAGCAGTTCTTC	CASSLDPGRLNEQFF
TRBV5-1	TRBJ1-1	17	few	NA	TGCGCCAGCAGCTTGAAGAGGATTGTTCAGGGGAACACTGAAGCTTTCTTT	CASSLKRIVQGNTEAFF
TRBV5-1	TRBJ1-4	13	few	TRBD1	TGCGCCAGCAGCGGAGGACAGGGTGAAAAACTGTTTTTT	CASSGGQGEKLFF
TRBV11-2	TRBJ1-2	15	NA	NA	TGTGCCAGCAGCTTAATGAGGGCGGAGGTTGGAGGCTACACCTTC	CASSLMRAEVGGYTF
TRBV6-2/TRBV6-3	TRBJ2-2	14	NA	NA	TGTGCCAGCAGTATCCGCCCTCACAGCGGGGAGCTGTTTTTT	CASSIRPHSGELFF
TRBV21-1	TRBJ1-4	15	NA	NA	TGTGCCAGCAGCAAAGCGCGGGGCCTTAATGAAAAACTGTTTTTT	CASSKARGLNEKLFF
TRBV5-1	TRBJ2-7	12	many	NA	TGCGCCAGCAGCTTGGAGGGGGACGAGCAGTACTTC	CASSLEGDEQYF
TRBV29-1	TRBJ2-1	15	few	NA	TGCAGCGTTGAAGAGGTGGGAAGCGGTGCCAATGAGCAGTTCTTC	CSVEEVGSGANEQFF
TRBV6-1	TRBJ2-5	16	NA	TRBD2	TGTGCCAGCAGTGATCCGGGACTAGCGGCCCAAGAGACCCAGTACTTC	CASSDPGLAAQETQYF
TRBV28	TRBJ2-7	18	NA	TRBD2	TGTGCCAGCAACCTTAGGGAACGTAGCGGGGGGTTTGGCTACGAGCAGTACTTC	CASNLRERSGGFGYEQYF
TRBV10-3	TRBJ1-1	13	NA	NA	TGTGCCATCAGTCTAAATAAGAACACTGAAGCTTTCTTT	CAISLNKNTEAFF
TRBV10-3	TRBJ2-7	14	many	TRBD1	TGTGCCATCAGCGACAGGGAATTAGAGTACGAGCAGTACTTC	CAISDRELEYEQYF
TRBV10-3	TRBJ1-1	13	many	NA	TGTGCCATCAGTGAGTCAGTGAACACTGAAGCTTTCTTT	CAISESVNTEAFF
TRBV3-1	TRBJ2-1	16	NA	NA	TGTGCCAGCAGCCTAAGGACTTTATGGCTGGGGACTGAGCAGTTCTTC	CASSLRTLWLGTEQFF
TRBV7-8	TRBJ2-3	16	many	TRBD2	TGTGCCAGCAGCTTAGCCCCTAGCGGGGTCACAGATACGCAGTATTTT	CASSLAPSGVTDTQYF
TRBV29-1	TRBJ2-1	12	NA	TRBD1	TGCAGCGTTTACGACAGGGGCGGTGAGCAGTTCTTC	CSVYDRGGEQFF
TRBV5-5	TRBJ2-3	16	few	TRBD2	TGTGCCAGCAGCACCCCTAGCGGGGGGGAAACAGATACGCAGTATTTT	CASSTPSGGETDTQYF
TRBV10-1	TRBJ2-1	14	NA	TRBD2	TGCGCCAGCAGTGAGGAAGCGGGGTGGGATGAGCAGTTCTTC	CASSEEAGWDEQFF
TRBV5-5	TRBJ2-2	17	once	NA	TGTGCCAGCAGCAGTGGGAGGCTAGGACAGAACACCGGGGAGCTGTTTTTT	CASSSGRLGQNTGELFF
TRBV15	TRBJ2-3	19	NA	NA	TGTGCCACCAGCAGAGATCGGCCCTACCTGGGTTTGAGCACAGATACGCAGTATTTT	CATSRDRPYLGLSTDTQYF
TRBV11-1	TRBJ1-1	15	NA	NA	TGTGCCAGCAGCGCGGACACCTCGATGAACACTGAAGCTTTCTTT	CASSADTSMNTEAFF